The source of this T cell receptor beta chain is a study of esophageal squamous cell carcinoma under preoperative chemotherapy (dated by TCRdb to 2017 to 2018). As for the study more broadly: The study profiled TCR repertoires of both peripheral blood T cells and tumor-infiltrating lymphocytes. The cohort comprised 4 or 5 patients with primary esophageal squamous cell carcinoma. Repertoires from samples taken before paclitaxel-nedaplatin therapy were compared with repertoires from samples taken after paclitaxel-nedaplatin therapy. The study examined the effect of paclitaxel-nedaplatin chemotherapy on T-cell receptor repertoires in patients with esophageal squamous cell carcinoma. Study-level results and caveats: After chemotherapy, TCR diversity rose significantly in peripheral T cells, but this increase was not seen in tumor-infiltrating lymphocytes. Clonotype frequencies shifted immediately and substantially under paclitaxel-nedaplatin therapy, and abundant clones were more likely to contract than to amplify. The cohort was small, with only 5 or 6 patients with esophageal squamous cell carcinoma analyzed. Rather than arising solely from local clonal changes, post-treatment tumor-infiltrating lymphocytes appeared to come partly from peripheral T cells that migrated into the tumor.

Library preparation used PCR. The listed sequencing device is HiSeq X Ten. High-throughput sequencing was used to characterize the TCR repertoires. TCRdb trimmed the raw reads at Q25, called clones with MiXCR and kept productive beta chains. Identical CDR3 protein sequences are pooled into one entry, listed with their most common genes and DNA. Here the sample has 15,000 to 20,000 distinct CDR3 sequences; roughly 50% occur a single time. Of the sample, 25% to 35% falls within the top ten clones. A word on this clonotype: Its antigen is unknown. An end of the junction does not agree with germline; a read error may underlie this.

In light of the paper, this sample's time point label describes: after preoperative PTX-NDP chemotherapy. Paclitaxel-nedaplatin was administered to patients as preoperative chemotherapy before surgery. Reading the germline V gene gives CDR1 SGHTA and CDR2 FQGNSA. The cysteine opens and the phenylalanine closes a CDR3 of 14 amino acids. The entry retains the CDR3 DNA only, 42 bases that are in frame from base 1. The origin of this receptor is a human donor with esophageal squamous cell carcinoma. The donor label of this sample is uncertain. The sample was collected from a patient given preoperative chemotherapy. The rearrangement combines TRBV7-2 with TRBJ2-3; 9 bases in the middle match TRBD2. The J call may be wrong; the DNA end is better matched by TRBJ2-7. The CDR3 amino acid sequence is: CANSPDLAGVGQYF. The sequenced DNA is TGTGCCAACAGCCCAGATTTAGCGGGAGTAGGGCAGTACTTC.